This entry lists 15 T cell receptor beta chains sequenced from one sample in a study of cytomegalovirus exposure and HLA in healthy donors. Researchers ran the PCR with 60 Vbeta and 13 Jbeta primers. Sequencing used immunoSEQ multiplex PCR; TCRdb keeps in-frame clones, though not all of them. Altogether 170,000 or so clones are present, around nine tenths being singletons, with the ten largest covering almost 2%. Specimen: PBMCs. The receptors derive from a woman aged 18-29 years in good health and CMV-seronegative.

Remarks on this clone: This sample includes further DNA sequences coding for the same CDR3. The chain recombines TRBV27 with TRBJ2-3, with 10 bases lining up with TRBD2. Germline values: CDR1 MNHEY, CDR2 SMNVEV (reference sequence). V was clipped by 5 bases and J by 1 base; unmatched bases: 3. The CDR3 runs to 15 residues. CDR3: CASSPGTSGTDTQYF. As DNA, the CDR3 is TGTGCCAGCAGTCCCGGGACTAGCGGCACAGATACGCAGTATTTT.

This chain uses TRBV5-6 with TRBJ2-1; TRBD1 agrees at 9 bases. Germline V gene lookup returns CDR1 SGHDT and CDR2 YYEEEE. The V gene end was trimmed by 3 bases and the J gene end by 2 bases; junction bases not matched to a gene: 9. The CDR3 is made up of 17 amino acids. DNA for the CDR3: TGTGCCAGCAGCTCTTTGACAGGGGGATCAGCCTACAATGAGCAGTTCTTC. Encoded protein: CASSSLTGGSAYNEQFF.

The table lists this clone with a count of one. An end of the junction differs from the germline gene, which may be a read error. This chain links TRBV4-1 with TRBJ2-2, with 9 bases matching TRBD2. CDR1 and CDR2 (germline): MGHRA, YSYEKL. This CDR3 region has 16 residues. The CDR3 DNA is TGCGCCGGCAGCCAAGTTGAAGCGGGGGGCACCGGGGAGCTGTTTTTT. Translated, it gives CAGSQVEAGGTGELFF.

The chain combines TRBV18 with TRBJ2-2; TRBD2 agrees at 12 bases. The CDR3 consists of 18 residues. The V gene's germline CDR1 is KGHSH and CDR2 LQKENI. V lost 3 bases, J lost 0 bases, and 5 bases stayed unmatched. The CDR3 loop reads CASSPNLAGGSNTGELFF. Written as DNA, the CDR3 is TGTGCCAGCTCACCGAATCTAGCGGGAGGGTCGAACACCGGGGAGCTGTTTTTT.

The rearrangement uses TRBV19 and TRBJ2-3; TRBD1 agrees at 11 bases. The germline V gene has CDR1 LNHDA and CDR2 SQIVND (reference sequence). Losses at the gene ends were 8 bases for V and 6 bases for J; bases not matched to a gene: 7. The CDR3 is 14 amino acids. CDR3 nucleotides: TGTGCCAGTTGCCGGGACAGGGGGACGGATACGCAGTATTTT. This encodes CASCRDRGTDTQYF.

The chain couples TRBV6-1 to TRBJ2-3; 11 bases map to TRBD2. The CDR3 is 15 amino acids. With V trimmed by 10 bases and J by 6 bases, 12 bases remained unmatched. The germline V gene encodes CDR1 MNHNS and CDR2 SASEGT. The CDR3 is CAITLAGDPSDTQYF. The CDR3 DNA reads TGTGCCATCACACTAGCGGGGGACCCTTCGGATACGCAGTATTTT.

CDR3 sequence: CASRSGFYGQFF. CDR3 coding DNA: TGTGCCAGCAGATCAGGGTTTTACGGGCAGTTCTTC. The rearrangement links TRBV28 to TRBJ2-1, with TRBD1 as a possible D gene (5 bases). With 6 bases removed from V and 12 bases from J, the gap between germline ends came to 15 bases. Germline V gives CDR1 MDHEN, CDR2 SYDVKM. The CDR3 spans 12 residues.

This sequence joins TRBV11-3 and TRBJ1-1, with a tentative D call TRBD1 (5 bases). V was clipped by 1 base and J by 1 base, with 10 bases between them. The CDR3 extends over 15 amino acids. Germline CDR1 SGHNT, CDR2 YENEEA. CDR3 region: CASSLGAQGNTEAFF. As DNA, the CDR3 is TGTGCCAGCAGCTTAGGCGCCCAGGGGAACACTGAAGCTTTCTTT. Together with reference TRBV11-3 and TRBJ1-1, the CDR3 gives the full variable domain: EAGVVQSPRYKIIEKKQPVAFWCNPISGHNTLYWYLQNLGQGPELLIRYENEEAVDDSQLPKDRFSAERLKGVDSTLKIQPAELGDSAVYLCASSLGAQGNTEAFFGQGTRLTVV.

The V gene is TRBV9, the J gene TRBJ2-5; perhaps TRBD2 as D (5 bases). Germline V gene data show CDR1 as SGDLS and CDR2 as YYNGEE. The CDR3 runs 15 residues. Trimming removed 4 bases at V and 2 bases at J, with 15 bases between. As DNA, the CDR3 is TGTGCCAGCAGCATGGCGGGTTGGGTACAAGAGACCCAGTACTTC. The encoded protein is CASSMAGWVQETQYF.

The chain recombines TRBV4-1 with TRBJ2-2, with TRBD1 as a possible D gene (7 bases). The CDR3 totals 15 residues. CDR1 MGHRA and CDR2 YSYEKL come from the germline V gene. V was trimmed by 4 bases and J by 3 bases, leaving 12 bases between them. Here the CDR3 reads CASSPRGRYTGELFF. The CDR3 DNA sequence: TGCGCCAGCAGCCCCAGGGGGAGGTACACCGGGGAGCTGTTTTTT.

The J gene is TRBJ2-1, the V gene TRBV9, with TRBD2 identical over 10 bases. In germline, CDR1 is SGDLS, CDR2 YYNGEE. The ends lost 0 bases at V and 6 bases at J; junction bases unmatched: 9. The CDR3 consists of 17 residues. CDR3 sequence reads: CASSVAPLAGVSNEQFF. The DNA for the CDR3 is TGTGCCAGCAGCGTAGCTCCCCTAGCGGGAGTATCCAATGAGCAGTTCTTC.

The chain carries TRBV27 and TRBJ1-1; D might be TRBD1 (5 bases). Germline loops: CDR1 MNHEY, CDR2 SMNVEV (reference sequence). V lost 5 bases and J lost 6, with 16 bases in between. The CDR3 totals 14 residues. CDR3 region: CASSPTRTLPEAFF. Here the CDR3 DNA reads TGTGCCAGCAGTCCTACCCGGACATTACCTGAAGCTTTCTTT.

The V and J genes are TRBV6-1 and TRBJ2-7; 9 positions agree with TRBD1. Germline CDR1 MNHNS, CDR2 SASEGT. The CDR3 contains 15 residues. After removal of 3 bases from V and 1 base from J, the junction contained 4 bases not matched to a gene. CDR3 coding DNA: TGTGCCAGCAGTGAGGGGACAGGGAATTCCTACGAGCAGTACTTC. It specifies CASSEGTGNSYEQYF.

This clone was seen once. This rearrangement joins TRBV5-6 to TRBJ1-2, with a tentative D call TRBD1 (5 bases). V gave up 3 bases and J gave up 6 bases, with 15 bases separating them. This CDR3 spans 14 amino acids. CDR1 SGHDT and CDR2 YYEEEE come from the germline V gene. The DNA for the CDR3 is TGTGCCAGCAGCTCCGCGTTGCGGGGACATGGCTACACCTTC. It specifies CASSSALRGHGYTF.

V is TRBV5-1 and J is TRBJ1-4; D is ambiguous. The CDR3 is 12 amino acids. Germline V gives CDR1 SGHRS, CDR2 YFSETQ. Trimming removed 2 bases from V and 13 bases from J, with 12 bases in between. CDR3 in amino acids: CASSFYREGLFF. The DNA of the CDR3 is TGCGCCAGCAGCTTTTACAGAGAGGGACTGTTTTTT.